Below, 20 T cell receptor beta chains from the same sample are listed, as sequenced in a study. TCRdb independently ran MiXCR on the 5' RACE reads; one entry per CDR3 protein. The sample lists about 5,300 distinct CDR3 sequences, over 30% occurring once. Sequencing was done on a sample of memory CD4+ T cells sorted from blood. Noted subset: memory CD4+ T cells, CD4+CD45RO+CD25-. Source of these receptors: a female donor with breast cancer.

In its sample, this clonotype was seen a few times. Possible read error: a much larger clone is one base away. The chain combines TRBV6-6 with TRBJ1-1; 7 nucleotides match TRBD1. The V gene's germline CDR1 is MNHNY and CDR2 SVGAGI (reference sequence). The trim removed 11 bases at V and 0 bases at J, leaving 18 bases unmatched. The CDR3 covers 17 residues. The CDR3 protein is CASTRGQPYQLNTEAFF. CDR3 nucleotide sequence: TGTGCCTCCACCCGGGGACAGCCGTATCAATTGAACACTGAAGCTTTCTTT.

To note about this clonotype: A much larger clone is a single base away; this may be a read error. The chain joins TRBV7-3 to TRBJ2-5; D gene unclear. The CDR3 is made up of 13 amino acids. Trimming left V 5 bases short and J 4 bases short, with 11 bases between. Germline lookup yields CDR1 SGHTA and CDR2 FQGTGA. The CDR3 sequence: CASSPTFGETQYF. CDR3 coding DNA: TGTGCCAGCAGCCCCACCTTTGGAGAGACCCAGTACTTC.

This clonotype was seen at least ten times. The chain is built from TRBV20-1 and TRBJ2-7; TRBD1 is a possible D gene (5 bases). The CDR3 is made up of 11 amino acids. V was trimmed by 6 bases and J by 3 bases, leaving 9 bases between them. Germline assignment: CDR1 DFQATT and CDR2 SNEGSKA (reference sequence). The CDR3 DNA follows: TGCAGTGCAAGGGGCGGCTACGAGCAGTACTTC. It encodes CSARGGYEQYF.

Judged by abundance, this clonotype is medium-sized (0.01 to 0.1%). The chain has TRBV5-1 and TRBJ2-1; 7 bases line up with TRBD2. Trimming took 4 bases from V and 2 from J; bases not matched to a gene: 6. This CDR3 contains 15 residues. CDR1 is SGHRS and CDR2 is YFSETQ in the germline V gene. Here the CDR3 reads CASSTAAGTYNEQFF. The CDR3 nucleotides read TGCGCCAGCAGCACAGCAGCGGGAACCTACAATGAGCAGTTCTTC.

CDR3 sequence reads: CSAQGRRNTGAFF. CDR3 DNA: TGCAGCGCACAGGGACGGAGGAACACTGGAGCATTCTTT. This chain connects TRBV29-1 to TRBJ1-1; TRBD1 is a possible D gene (6 bases). The CDR3 spans 13 residues. V was shortened by 7 bases and J by 14 bases, with 26 bases between the two germline ends. The V gene's germline CDR1 is SQVTM and CDR2 ANQGSEA.

In this sample, this clonotype is medium-sized. The rearrangement uses TRBV20-1 and TRBJ2-3; D is unclear. The V end lost 8 bases, the J end lost 4 bases, and 10 bases lay between the germline ends. CDR1 DFQATT and CDR2 SNEGSKA come from the germline V gene (reference sequence). There are 11 residues in the CDR3. Written as DNA, the CDR3 is TGCAGTTCAGCGTCCCCAGATACGCAGTATTTT. This encodes CSSASPDTQYF.

A note on this clonotype: A much bigger clone sits one base away, suggesting this may be a read error. The chain couples TRBV7-6 to TRBJ2-2, with 7 bases fitting TRBD2. The germline V gene has CDR1 SGHVS and CDR2 FNYEAQ. The CDR3 has 14 residues. The CDR3 loop reads CASSSLANTGELLF. The CDR3 DNA sequence: TGTGCCAGCAGCTCACTAGCGAACACCGGGGAGCTGCTTTTT.

This clonotype is medium-sized in the sample. The chain employs TRBV15 and TRBJ2-3; 10 positions agree with TRBD1. Per the germline V gene, CDR1 is LNHNV and CDR2 is YYDKDF (reference sequence). The CDR3 loop spans 12 amino acids. The V and J ends lost 8 bases and 6 bases, in that order; junction bases with no gene match: 2. The CDR3 spells CATGQGVDTQYF. CDR3 in DNA: TGTGCCACCGGACAGGGGGTCGATACGCAGTATTTT.

The chain combines TRBV24-1 with TRBJ2-1; D is tentatively TRBD1 or TRBD2 (5 bases each). The CDR3 is 13 residues long. The V gene's germline CDR1 is KGHDR and CDR2 SFDVKD. Trimming pared 5 bases from V and 8 bases from J, leaving 12 bases between. The CDR3 region has the DNA TGTGCCACCAGTGGGGACGCAGCGGATGAGCAGTTCTTC. Translation: CATSGDAADEQFF.

The rearrangement links TRBV9 to TRBJ2-2; 10 bases map to TRBD2. Germline lookup yields CDR1 SGDLS and CDR2 YYNGEE. Trimming took 0 bases from V and 7 from J; bases not matched to a gene: 6. This CDR3 is built from 16 residues. CDR3 bases: TGTGCCAGCAGCGTAGGACTAGCGGGTACCTACGGGGAGCTGTTTTTT. Its translation: CASSVGLAGTYGELFF.

The chain carries TRBV30 and TRBJ2-3, with TRBD2 as a possible D gene (5 bases). Per germline, CDR1 GTSNPN and CDR2 SVGIG (reference sequence). The CDR3 has 16 amino acids. V lost 6 bases and J 6 bases, leaving 25 bases between the germline ends. The CDR3 sequence is CACPSRRSARRDTQYF. The CDR3 region has the DNA TGTGCCTGCCCCTCTCGGAGATCAGCGAGGAGGGATACGCAGTATTTT.

A word on this clonotype: Sequence at one end of the junction differs from germline and may be a read error. The chain has TRBV7-9 and TRBJ2-3; D gene uncertain. The CDR3 covers 14 residues. Germline values: CDR1 SEHNR, CDR2 FQNEAQ (reference sequence). This CDR3 is CASSLSLRTDTQYF. In nucleotides, the CDR3 is TGTGCCAGCAGCTTATCTCTCCGCACAGATACGCAGTACTTT.

The genes are TRBV4-2 and TRBJ2-5, with D perhaps matching TRBD1 (5 bases). Trimming pared 0 bases from V and 5 bases from J, leaving 22 bases between. The CDR3 covers 18 residues. The V gene's germline CDR1 is LGHNA and CDR2 YNFKEQ. This chain's CDR3 is CASSQEYLRIRTTETQYF. The CDR3 DNA reads TGTGCCAGCAGCCAAGAATACTTGCGCATCAGGACAACGGAGACCCAGTACTTC.

The sample holds a few counts of this clonotype. The chain carries TRBV7-9 and TRBJ1-3; no definite D call. Trimming removed 2 bases from V and 0 bases from J, with 8 bases in between. The CDR3 runs 15 residues. Germline CDR1 SEHNR, CDR2 FQNEAQ (reference sequence). The CDR3 reads CASSLSVGSGNTIYF. In DNA, the CDR3 is TGTGCCAGCAGCTTATCCGTGGGCTCTGGAAACACCATATATTTT.

The genes are TRBV9 and TRBJ2-1; 8 bases are shared with TRBD2. Germline V gene lookup returns CDR1 SGDLS and CDR2 YYNGEE. The V and J ends lost 0 bases and 16 bases, in that order; junction bases with no gene match: 12. CDR3 length equals 14 residues. CDR3 sequence: CASSVGDTSGGCFF. The CDR3 DNA reads as TGTGCCAGCAGCGTAGGGGACACCAGCGGGGGTTGTTTCTTC. Full variable domain (outside the CDR3, taken from reference TRBV9 and TRBJ2-1): DSGVTQTPKHLITATGQRVTLRCSPRSGDLSVYWYQQSLDQGLQFLIQYYNGEERAKGNILERFSAQQFPDLHSELNLSSLELGDSALYFCASSVGDTSGGCFFGPGTRLTVL.

Only one count was recorded for this clonotype. One end of the junction is discordant with germline, which a read error may explain. V is TRBV20-1 and J is TRBJ2-1; unclear D gene. CDR1 DFQATT and CDR2 SNEGSKA come from the germline V gene (reference sequence). CDR3 length: 14 amino acids. Here the CDR3 DNA reads TGCAGTGCTAGCTACCCTTGGGTTGGCGGTTTGGTGCTCTTC. Protein product: CSASYPWVGGLVLF.

This chain joins TRBV28 and TRBJ1-2; 7 nucleotides line up with TRBD1. V shed 6 bases and J 4 bases; nucleotides not matched to a gene: 5. CDR3 length: 13 residues. Germline CDR1 is MDHEN and CDR2 is SYDVKM. The CDR3 DNA reads TGTGCCAGCAGCCGACAGGGATGCTATGGCTACACCTTC. Residues: CASSRQGCYGYTF.

The V gene is TRBV7-6, the J gene TRBJ2-3; D gene uncertain. V was pared by 6 bases and J by 0 bases, with 10 bases between. The CDR3 sequence is 14 residues long. The germline CDR1 and CDR2 sequences are SGHVS and FNYEAQ. CDR3 amino acids: CASRRGPSTDTQYF. As DNA, the CDR3 is TGTGCCAGCAGACGTGGACCGAGCACAGATACGCAGTATTTT.

The chain employs TRBV29-1 and TRBJ1-2; D perhaps matches TRBD1 (6 bases). V was trimmed by 6 bases and J by 8 bases, leaving 16 bases between them. The CDR3 consists of 12 residues. From germline, CDR1 is SQVTM and CDR2 ANQGSEA. The CDR3 coding sequence is TGCAGCGTCCAAGGGGGGAGCCGCGGCTACACCTTC. Translating gives CSVQGGSRGYTF.

This clonotype is medium-sized within its sample. V and J are TRBV15 and TRBJ2-7, with 12 bases fitting TRBD1. Looked up from germline, CDR1 is LNHNV and CDR2 is YYDKDF (reference sequence). This CDR3 contains 16 residues. J gave up 4 bases and V 5 bases, and 9 bases lay outside the gene matches. Here the CDR3 reads CATSVRGTGGFYEQYF. For the CDR3, the DNA is TGTGCCACCAGCGTCCGCGGGACAGGGGGCTTTTACGAGCAGTACTTC. Using reference TRBV15 and TRBJ2-7 for the parts outside the CDR3, the full variable domain is DAMVIQNPRYQVTQFGKPVTLSCSQTLNHNVMYWYQQKSSQAPKLLFHYYDKDFNNEADTPDNFQSRRPNTSFCFLDIRSPGLGDTAMYLCATSVRGTGGFYEQYFGPGTRLTVT.